One sample yielded the 32 T cell receptor beta chains listed below, sequenced in a study of cytomegalovirus exposure and HLA in healthy donors. The method was immunoSEQ multiplex PCR; TCRdb's version includes in-frame clones alone and lacks a portion of them. There are about 120,000 clones in the sample; roughly 89% occur only once, and about 2% lies in the top ten. Sequencing was done on a sample of PBMCs. These receptors came from a woman younger than 30 in good health and CMV-seronegative.

CDR3 residues: CASSSPGQLNTEAFF. The CDR3 DNA follows: TGTGCCAGCAGTTCACCGGGACAGCTGAACACTGAAGCTTTCTTT. This chain joins TRBV6-5 and TRBJ1-1, with 7 positions matching TRBD1. The V segment lost 4 bases and the J segment 0 bases; nucleotides outside the gene matches: 5. Germline CDR1 and CDR2: MNHEY and SVGAGI. The CDR3 is 15 amino acids.

The sample holds a few counts of this clone. CDR3 DNA: TGCAGCGACAATACAGGGGGGTATGGCTACACCTTC. It is translated as CSDNTGGYGYTF. V gene TRBV29-1 combines with J gene TRBJ1-2, with TRBD1 matching 8 bases. Germline assignment: CDR1 SQVTM and CDR2 ANQGSEA. CDR3 length: 12 amino acids. J was trimmed by 5 bases and V by 7 bases; bases with no gene match: 6.

The chain links TRBV15 to TRBJ2-5, with TRBD2 as a possible D gene (6 bases). Trimming shortened V by 7 bases and J by 6 bases, and 24 bases separated the two germline ends. In germline, CDR1 is LNHNV, CDR2 YYDKDF (reference sequence). The CDR3 sequence is 16 residues long. The CDR3 nucleotides are TGTGCCACCACCCTCCTAGAGCTGGCCGGGGGAAAGACCCAGTACTTC. This encodes CATTLLELAGGKTQYF.

This chain connects TRBV5-1 to TRBJ2-7, with D possibly TRBD2 on 5 matching bases. Germline CDR1 is SGHRS and CDR2 is YFSETQ. V lost 4 bases and J 7 bases, leaving 12 bases between the germline ends. The CDR3 sequence is 12 residues long. CDR3 sequence: CASSAEEGEQYF. CDR3 nucleotide sequence: TGCGCCAGCAGCGCGGAGGAAGGGGAGCAGTACTTC.

The rearrangement uses TRBV29-1 and TRBJ2-5, with 13 bases that match TRBD2. The V gene end was trimmed by 6 bases and the J gene end by 6 bases; junction bases not matched to a gene: 7. The germline gives CDR1 SQVTM, CDR2 ANQGSEA. CDR3 length equals 14 residues. The CDR3 nucleotides read TGCAGCGTGGGCGGGACTAGCGGGACACAGACCCAGTACTTC. As protein: CSVGGTSGTQTQYF. The entire variable domain, with the rest obtained from reference TRBV29-1 and TRBJ2-5, is as follows: SAVISQKPSRDICQRGTSLTIQCQVDSQVTMMFWYRQQPGQSLTLIATANQGSEATYESGFVIDKFPISRPNLTFSTLTVSNMSPEDSSIYLCSVGGTSGTQTQYFGPGTRLLVL.

The chain uses TRBV29-1 and TRBJ1-1; 8 nucleotides align to TRBD1. Germline lookup yields CDR1 SQVTM and CDR2 ANQGSEA. Trimming cost V 6 bases and J 8 bases; bases outside gene matches: 8. The CDR3 is 12 residues long. CDR3 sequence: CSVGGQVEEAFF. The DNA of the CDR3 is TGCAGCGTGGGGGGACAGGTGGAGGAAGCTTTCTTT.

The chain recombines TRBV29-1 with TRBJ2-5; D perhaps matches TRBD1 (6 bases). Germline V CDR1 and CDR2: SQVTM, ANQGSEA. V was cut by 3 bases and J by 5 bases, with 10 bases left in between. This CDR3 is built from 12 residues. The DNA of the CDR3 is TGCAGCGTTGACCAGGGGAGCGAGACCCAGTACTTC. It codes for CSVDQGSETQYF.

Turning to this clone: Other nucleotide sequences in the sample specify the same CDR3. This chain uses TRBV19 with TRBJ2-7, with TRBD1 matching over 10 bases. Germline V gene sequence: CDR1 LNHDA, CDR2 SQIVND (reference sequence). The length of the CDR3 is 13 residues. V shed 6 bases, J shed 4 bases, and the junction held 3 bases outside the gene matches. In DNA, the CDR3 is TGTGCCAGTAGGGGGACAGGGGTGTACGAGCAGTACTTC. Protein product: CASRGTGVYEQYF.

The J gene is TRBJ2-3, the V gene TRBV6-6; maybe TRBD1 (6 bases). From germline, CDR1 is MNHNY and CDR2 SVGAGI (reference sequence). The CDR3 extends over 15 amino acids. The V end lost 5 bases, the J end lost 3 bases, and 15 bases lay between the germline ends. The CDR3 loop is CASSATGFTTDTQYF. DNA for the CDR3: TGTGCCAGCAGTGCTACAGGGTTTACAACAGATACGCAGTATTTT.

The rearrangement links TRBV28 to TRBJ1-1; D is undetermined. Germline V gene sequence: CDR1 MDHEN, CDR2 SYDVKM. There are 13 residues in the CDR3. V was shortened by 2 bases and J by 4 bases, with 8 bases between the two germline ends. This chain's CDR3 is CASSLEFFTEAFF. The CDR3 DNA is TGTGCCAGCAGTTTAGAGTTTTTCACTGAAGCTTTCTTT.

V usage is TRBV4-1 and J usage is TRBJ1-1; D may be TRBD1 (6 bases). V was shortened by 4 bases and J by 3 bases, with 12 bases between the two germline ends. The CDR3 totals 14 residues. Per the germline V gene, CDR1 is MGHRA and CDR2 is YSYEKL. The CDR3 nucleotides are TGCGCCAGCAGCCTCCCAACAGGGCACACTGAAGCTTTCTTT. It yields the protein CASSLPTGHTEAFF.

This sequence joins TRBV27 and TRBJ1-5, with a weak D call TRBD1 (5 bases). Germline-derived CDR1 and CDR2 are MNHEY and SMNVEV (reference sequence). This CDR3 spans 13 amino acids. V lost 0 bases, J lost 11 bases, and 11 bases lay in between. The chain's CDR3 is CASSLSETGAQHF. The CDR3 DNA is TGTGCCAGCAGTTTATCCGAAACGGGGGCCCAGCATTTT.

The chain is built from TRBV30 and TRBJ2-7; 10 bases fit TRBD2. With V trimmed by 5 bases and J by 0 bases, 7 bases remained unmatched. CDR3 length: 15 amino acids. CDR1 is GTSNPN, CDR2 SVGIG, per germline (reference sequence). The CDR3 here is CAWVSGRYSSYEQYF. Here the CDR3 DNA reads TGTGCCTGGGTTAGCGGGAGGTATAGCTCCTACGAGCAGTACTTC.

V usage is TRBV5-1 and J usage is TRBJ2-3; possible D gene TRBD2, 6 bases. This CDR3 contains 15 residues. The V and J ends lost 1 base and 2 bases respectively, with 11 bases between them. Germline loops: CDR1 SGHRS, CDR2 YFSETQ. The CDR3: CASSLSAGYTDTQYF. DNA of the CDR3: TGCGCCAGCAGCTTGTCGGCGGGATACACAGATACGCAGTATTTT.

The chain links TRBV7-9 to TRBJ2-1, with D possibly matching TRBD2 (6 bases). Trimming removed 5 bases from V and 4 bases from J, with 15 bases in between. There are 15 residues in the CDR3. Germline CDR1 is SEHNR and CDR2 is FQNEAQ (reference sequence). The CDR3, as DNA: TGTGCCAGCAGCATCTTCGGGGGAGAGTACAATGAGCAGTTCTTC. Amino acids: CASSIFGGEYNEQFF.

J is TRBJ2-7 and V is TRBV12-1; the table's D gene call, TRBD2, was not cross checked with the DNA. TRBV12-1 is a pseudogene locus. There are 19 residues in the CDR3. The CDR3 DNA reads as TGTGCCAGCAGGCGCAGGGGGCTCGATAGCGGGAGGGGTATCGACGAGCAGTACTTC. Translation: CASRRRGLDSGRGIDEQYF.

The J gene is TRBJ2-6, the V gene TRBV5-1; D uncertain. Germline CDR1 and CDR2: SGHRS and YFSETQ. The CDR3 spans 13 residues. Trimming cost V 5 bases and J 1 base, with 4 bases left between them. The chain's CDR3 is CASSQSGANVLTF. The CDR3 DNA reads as TGCGCCAGCAGTCAGTCTGGGGCCAACGTCCTGACTTTC.

The CDR3 DNA is TGTGCCAGCAGCTTAGGGGGTTTGGCGGAGGCCTCTGGAAACACCATATATTTT. It encodes CASSLGGLAEASGNTIYF. The chain uses TRBV11-2 and TRBJ1-3, with D unclear. This CDR3 comprises 18 residues. Trimming stripped 1 base from V and 0 bases from J, with 16 bases between. The germline gives CDR1 SGHAT, CDR2 FQNNGV.

This clone was seen only once. The rearrangement links TRBV2 to TRBJ2-1, with D perhaps TRBD1 (5 bases). Germline lookup yields CDR1 SNHLY and CDR2 FYNNEI. The CDR3 spans 15 residues. V lost 7 bases to trimming and J lost 0 bases, with 13 bases between them. The CDR3 DNA reads as TGTGCCAGCACTACACAGGCGAGCTCCTACAATGAGCAGTTCTTC. Residues: CASTTQASSYNEQFF.

The chain is built from TRBV27 and TRBJ2-3, with 7 bases aligning to TRBD1. The J segment lost 5 bases and the V segment lost 1 base, leaving 9 bases of the junction unmatched. CDR1 is MNHEY, CDR2 SMNVEV, per germline (reference sequence). The CDR3 totals 16 residues. CDR3 DNA: TGTGCCAGCAGTTTATTCGACAGGGTTAGTGAAGATACGCAGTATTTT. It yields the protein CASSLFDRVSEDTQYF.

The chain uses TRBV30 and TRBJ1-2, with TRBD1 identical over 10 bases. The trim removed 1 base at V and 10 bases at J, leaving 15 bases unmatched. The CDR3 totals 16 residues. The germline V gene encodes CDR1 GTSNPN and CDR2 SVGIG (reference sequence). The CDR3 reads CAWSALLGGTGDVYTF. The DNA for the CDR3 is TGTGCCTGGAGTGCGCTTTTAGGCGGGACAGGGGACGTCTACACCTTC.

CDR3 amino acids: CSAQGPLGGGQAFF. CDR3 DNA sequence: TGCAGCGCACAGGGCCCTCTCGGGGGGGGGCAAGCTTTCTTT. The chain couples TRBV29-1 to TRBJ1-1; weak D call: TRBD1 (6 bases). With 7 bases removed from V and 9 bases from J, the gap between germline ends came to 24 bases. The CDR3 covers 14 residues. Germline loops: CDR1 SQVTM, CDR2 ANQGSEA.

The sample holds a few counts of this clone. The chain combines TRBV2 with TRBJ1-5; weak D call: TRBD1 (6 bases). V was pared by 4 bases and J by 7 bases, with 14 bases between. CDR1 is SNHLY and CDR2 is FYNNEI in the germline V gene. The CDR3 extends over 14 amino acids. The CDR3 DNA follows: TGTGCCAGCAGTGCTTACAGGGCGTCACAGCCCCAGCATTTT. Translating gives CASSAYRASQPQHF.

The chain employs TRBV27 and TRBJ2-1, with D possibly TRBD1 on 6 matching bases. Trimming stripped 2 bases from V and 6 bases from J, with 14 bases between. The CDR3 is made up of 15 amino acids. Per the germline V gene, CDR1 is MNHEY and CDR2 is SMNVEV (reference sequence). CDR3 in amino acids: CASSLGGQGSNEQFF. The CDR3 DNA reads TGTGCCAGCAGTTTAGGGGGCCAGGGGTCCAATGAGCAGTTCTTC.

V usage is TRBV4-1 and J usage is TRBJ1-1, with a weak D call TRBD1 (6 bases). V gave up 2 bases and J gave up 0 bases, with 13 bases separating them. This CDR3 is 16 amino acids long. Germline-derived CDR1 and CDR2 are MGHRA and YSYEKL. The CDR3 protein is CASSQTQGPLNTEAFF. CDR3 bases: TGCGCCAGCAGCCAAACACAGGGACCTCTGAACACTGAAGCTTTCTTT.

The V gene is TRBV6-6, the J gene TRBJ2-3; D might be TRBD1 (5 bases). This CDR3 is 12 amino acids long. Germline loops: CDR1 MNHNY, CDR2 SVGAGI (reference sequence). CDR3 sequence: CAGRDNTDTQYF. Written as DNA, the CDR3 is TGTGCGGGCAGGGATAACACAGATACGCAGTATTTT.

V is TRBV6-5 and J is TRBJ1-2, with 9 bases identical to TRBD1. CDR1 and CDR2 from the germline V gene are MNHEY and SVGAGI. The CDR3 runs 13 residues. Losses at the gene ends were 6 bases for V and 6 bases for J; bases not matched to a gene: 5. In DNA, the CDR3 is TGTGCCAGCAGAGAGCGGGACAGGGATGGCTACACCTTC. Its translation is CASRERDRDGYTF.

This clone was seen only a few times. The chain couples TRBV28 to TRBJ1-1, with D tentatively TRBD1 (6 bases). CDR1 and CDR2 from the germline V gene are MDHEN and SYDVKM. This CDR3 spans 15 amino acids. V lost 5 bases and J lost 0, with 13 bases in between. In DNA, the CDR3 is TGTGCCAGCAGTATACAGGGTAGGGTGAACACTGAAGCTTTCTTT. The encoded protein is CASSIQGRVNTEAFF.

V usage is TRBV6-5 and J usage is TRBJ2-7; 10 nucleotides agree with TRBD2. V lost 8 bases, J lost 4 bases, and 8 bases stayed unmatched. Looked up from germline, CDR1 is MNHEY and CDR2 is SVGAGI. The CDR3 is 14 residues long. CDR3 protein: CASSKAGGQYEQYF. CDR3 coding DNA: TGTGCCAGCTCAAAAGCGGGAGGGCAATACGAGCAGTACTTC.

The chain recombines TRBV28 with TRBJ2-5; 7 bases map to TRBD2. The J segment lost 3 bases and the V segment lost 1 base, leaving 5 bases of the junction unmatched. Germline V gene data show CDR1 as MDHEN and CDR2 as SYDVKM. This CDR3 comprises 15 residues. For the CDR3, the DNA is TGTGCCAGCAGTTTATACGCGGGAGATAAAGAGACCCAGTACTTC. As protein: CASSLYAGDKETQYF. Variable domain in full (rest from reference TRBV28 and TRBJ2-5): DVKVTQSSRYLVKRTGEKVFLECVQDMDHENMFWYRQDPGLGLRLIYFSYDVKMKEKGDIPEGYSVSREKKERFSLILESASTNQTSMYLCASSLYAGDKETQYFGPGTRLLVL.

The chain has TRBV19 and TRBJ2-7; a weak D match, TRBD1 (6 bases). The CDR3 consists of 15 residues. V was trimmed by 6 bases and J by 2 bases, leaving 17 bases between them. Per germline, CDR1 LNHDA and CDR2 SQIVND (reference sequence). The CDR3, as DNA: TGTGCCAGTAGACCAACAGGGTCAGGCGCCTACGAGCAGTACTTC. The encoded protein is CASRPTGSGAYEQYF.

V gene TRBV27 combines with J gene TRBJ2-3; the D gene is possibly TRBD2 (5 bases). The CDR3 runs 14 residues. Germline CDR1 and CDR2: MNHEY and SMNVEV (reference sequence). Trimming stripped 4 bases from V and 4 bases from J, with 12 bases between. The CDR3 spells CASSSKGAADTQYF. The CDR3 DNA follows: TGTGCCAGCAGTTCGAAGGGAGCGGCAGATACGCAGTATTTT.